The 28 T cell receptor beta chains below come from one sample, sequenced in a study of cytomegalovirus exposure and HLA in healthy donors. PCR involved 60 Vbeta and 13 Jbeta primers. Sequencing used immunoSEQ multiplex PCR; TCRdb keeps in-frame clones, though not all of them. The data contain 120,000 or so clones, around 73% of them seen just once; the ten biggest clones take up approximately 11%. The specimen was PBMCs. The receptor source for this set is a man under 40 in good health and CMV-seropositive.

V is TRBV6-1 and J is TRBJ2-1, with a tentative D call TRBD1 (6 bases). V lost 9 bases and J 5 bases, leaving 11 bases between the germline ends. CDR1 and CDR2 from the germline V gene are MNHNS and SASEGT. This CDR3 has 12 amino acids. The CDR3 DNA reads as TGTGCCAGTTTGGGGGACAACAATGAGCAGTTCTTC. Translating it yields CASLGDNNEQFF.

The V and J genes are TRBV28 and TRBJ2-7, with 11 bases fitting TRBD1. This CDR3 is 15 amino acids long. CDR1 is MDHEN and CDR2 is SYDVKM in the germline V gene. V lost 6 bases and J lost 4; bases outside the gene matches: 8. This CDR3 is CASRPYGTGGYEQYF. Written as DNA, the CDR3 is TGTGCCAGCAGGCCCTACGGGACAGGGGGTTACGAGCAGTACTTC.

The V call is TRBV7-9, the J call TRBJ1-1, with D possibly TRBD1 on 6 matching bases. The V and J ends lost 5 bases and 0 bases respectively, with 19 bases between them. The CDR3 spans 17 residues. The germline V gene encodes CDR1 SEHNR and CDR2 FQNEAQ (reference sequence). In nucleotides, the CDR3 is TGTGCCAGCAGCCCGAAGACGGGGGGCATCATGAACACTGAAGCTTTCTTT. Protein product: CASSPKTGGIMNTEAFF.

The gene calls are TRBV30 and TRBJ1-2; D gene uncertain. V was trimmed by 4 bases and J by 3 bases, leaving 12 bases between them. The length of the CDR3 is 13 residues. Germline V gives CDR1 GTSNPN, CDR2 SVGIG (reference sequence). The CDR3 loop reads CAWTGIRDYGYTF. The CDR3 DNA reads as TGTGCCTGGACCGGGATTCGTGACTATGGCTACACCTTC.

The chain has TRBV7-2 and TRBJ2-5; D perhaps matches TRBD2 (5 bases). Per germline, CDR1 SGHTA and CDR2 FQGNSA. V gave up 0 bases and J gave up 5 bases, with 16 bases separating them. The CDR3 sequence is 16 residues long. The CDR3 sequence: CASSLASAAGGETQYF. DNA of the CDR3: TGTGCCAGCAGCTTAGCCTCCGCGGCGGGCGGGGAGACCCAGTACTTC.

V is TRBV7-2 and J is TRBJ2-5; a possible D gene is TRBD1 (5 bases). Judging by the DNA end, TRBJ2-7 fits better; the J call may be wrong. The CDR3 runs to 13 residues. In germline, CDR1 is SGHTA, CDR2 FQGNSA. The CDR3 bases are TGTGCCAGCAGCTCCCGACAGTCGTACGAGCAGTACTTC. Translated, it gives CASSSRQSYEQYF.

The genes are TRBV5-6 and TRBJ2-7, with D possibly TRBD2 on 5 matching bases. Per germline, CDR1 SGHDT and CDR2 YYEEEE. V was clipped by 0 bases and J by 1 base, with 14 bases between them. The CDR3 covers 16 residues. CDR3: CASSLGVGESSYEQYF. As DNA, the CDR3 is TGTGCCAGCAGCTTGGGGGTCGGGGAGTCTTCCTACGAGCAGTACTTC. Complete variable domain (other parts from reference TRBV5-6 and TRBJ2-7): DAGVTQSPTHLIKTRGQQVTLRCSPKSGHDTVSWYQQALGQGPQFIFQYYEEEERQRGNFPDRFSGHQFPNYSSELNVNALLLGDSALYLCASSLGVGESSYEQYFGPGTRLTVT.

A single count supports this clone. The chain joins TRBV7-9 to TRBJ1-2; 10 nucleotides agree with TRBD1. J was trimmed by 4 bases and V by 4 bases; bases with no gene match: 3. CDR3 length equals 14 residues. Germline assignment: CDR1 SEHNR and CDR2 FQNEAQ (reference sequence). Here the CDR3 reads CASSSWDRGYGYTF. The CDR3 bases are TGTGCCAGCAGCTCCTGGGACAGGGGCTATGGCTACACCTTC.

The chain recombines TRBV6-1 with TRBJ2-7; no firm D call. Trimming removed 6 bases from V and 0 bases from J, with 3 bases in between. The CDR3 has 11 amino acids. Per germline, CDR1 MNHNS and CDR2 SASEGT. This CDR3 is CASRYSYEQYF. In nucleotides, the CDR3 is TGTGCCAGCAGATACTCCTACGAGCAGTACTTC.

The chain employs TRBV11-2 and TRBJ2-1, with D hard to call. Looked up from germline, CDR1 is SGHAT and CDR2 is FQNNGV. V lost 0 bases, J lost 12 bases, and 12 bases lay in between. The CDR3 consists of 13 residues. CDR3 amino acids: CASSLEPESRQFF. CDR3 sequence (DNA): TGTGCCAGCAGCTTAGAACCGGAGTCTCGGCAGTTCTTC.

The chain carries TRBV19 and TRBJ1-3, with a weak D call TRBD1 (6 bases). Germline V gene lookup returns CDR1 LNHDA and CDR2 SQIVND (reference sequence). The CDR3 spans 17 residues. Trimming took 6 bases from V and 4 from J, leaving 22 bases between them. The CDR3 DNA follows: TGTGCCAGTAGGAAGGACAGCAGAACTGGATGGGGAAACACCATATATTTT. Translating gives CASRKDSRTGWGNTIYF.

The rearrangement links TRBV28 to TRBJ2-2; 8 positions agree with TRBD2. Germline trimming cut 8 bases from V and 1 base from J; bases unmatched to any gene: 3. CDR3 size: 14 residues. CDR1 and CDR2 (germline): MDHEN, SYDVKM. The CDR3 region has the DNA TGTGCCAGCCGGGAGGGGATGAACACCGGGGAGCTGTTTTTT. Translating it yields CASREGMNTGELFF. Variable domain in full (rest from reference TRBV28 and TRBJ2-2): DVKVTQSSRYLVKRTGEKVFLECVQDMDHENMFWYRQDPGLGLRLIYFSYDVKMKEKGDIPEGYSVSREKKERFSLILESASTNQTSMYLCASREGMNTGELFFGEGSRLTVL.

The V call is TRBV9, the J call TRBJ2-7; D possibly corresponds to TRBD2 (5 bases). Between the trimmed V and J ends, which lost 0 bases and 1 base, there was a span of 8 bases. Germline-derived CDR1 and CDR2 are SGDLS and YYNGEE. The CDR3 length is 14 residues. CDR3 sequence (DNA): TGTGCCAGCAGCGTAGAGGGCGGGTCCTACGAGCAGTACTTC. Amino acid sequence: CASSVEGGSYEQYF.

The sample holds a few counts of this clone. The chain joins TRBV5-5 to TRBJ2-1, with a weak D call TRBD1 (6 bases). Germline V gene sequence: CDR1 SGHKS, CDR2 YYEKEE (reference sequence). Trimming left V 0 bases short and J 4 bases short, with 11 bases between. CDR3 length: 15 amino acids. As DNA, the CDR3 is TGTGCCAGCAGCTTGGATGGACAGAGATACAATGAGCAGTTCTTC. Encoded protein: CASSLDGQRYNEQFF.

The CDR3 is CASSESNGSGSWENTIYF. The CDR3, as DNA: TGCGCCAGCAGTGAGTCGAACGGTAGCGGGTCCTGGGAAAACACCATATATTTT. The rearrangement joins TRBV10-1 to TRBJ1-3, with D unresolved. Germline V CDR1 and CDR2: WNHNN, SYGVQD (reference sequence). This CDR3 region has 18 residues. V was trimmed by 0 bases and J by 6 bases, leaving 21 bases between them.

This chain connects TRBV9 to TRBJ1-1, with TRBD1 matching over 7 bases. Germline V gene lookup returns CDR1 SGDLS and CDR2 YYNGEE. With V trimmed by 1 base and J by 4 bases, 7 bases remained unmatched. CDR3 length: 15 amino acids. The CDR3 DNA is TGTGCCAGCAGCGTAATTTCGGCAGGGGGCACTGAAGCTTTCTTT. It codes for CASSVISAGGTEAFF.

The chain recombines TRBV5-1 with TRBJ2-5, with 7 bases lining up with TRBD2. Looked up from germline, CDR1 is SGHRS and CDR2 is YFSETQ. CDR3 size: 15 residues. V trimming: 4 bases; J trimming: 5 bases; junction bases outside the gene matches: 11. CDR3: CASSHLGGEQETQYF. CDR3 nucleotides: TGCGCCAGCAGCCATTTGGGGGGGGAACAGGAGACCCAGTACTTC.

This clone has only a few counts. This chain connects TRBV27 to TRBJ2-7, with TRBD2 identical over 9 bases. Germline trimming cut 0 bases from V and 6 bases from J; bases unmatched to any gene: 18. Germline assignment: CDR1 MNHEY and CDR2 SMNVEV (reference sequence). This CDR3 has 19 residues. The CDR3, as DNA: TGTGCCAGCAGTTTATCGACTAGCGGAGAAAATCGAATACTCTCCGAGCAGTACTTC. It encodes CASSLSTSGENRILSEQYF.

The gene calls are TRBV28 and TRBJ2-7; no clear D. The CDR3 totals 12 residues. The V gene lost 5 bases and the J gene lost 4 bases, with 9 bases spanning the gap. CDR1 and CDR2 (germline): MDHEN, SYDVKM. The CDR3 nucleotides read TGTGCCAGCAGTCAAGACTCTTACGAGCAGTACTTC. Protein sequence: CASSQDSYEQYF.

This clone was seen a handful of times. The chain has TRBV28 and TRBJ2-3; 7 positions match TRBD2. CDR1 and CDR2 (germline): MDHEN, SYDVKM. V shed 9 bases, J shed 1 base, and the junction held 10 bases outside the gene matches. The CDR3 contains 15 residues. CDR3 region: CASGSMGGGTDTQYF. CDR3 sequence (DNA): TGTGCCAGTGGGTCGATGGGAGGGGGCACAGATACGCAGTATTTT.

The chain couples TRBV14 to TRBJ2-7; 8 bases match TRBD1. J was trimmed by 5 bases and V by 0 bases; bases with no gene match: 12. The CDR3 sequence is 17 residues long. Germline CDR1 reads SGHDN; CDR2 reads FVKESK. The CDR3 region is CASSQDFFSGGIDEQYF. The DNA for the CDR3 is TGTGCCAGCAGCCAAGATTTTTTCTCAGGGGGCATCGACGAGCAGTACTTC.

V usage is TRBV5-1 and J usage is TRBJ1-4; D is ambiguous. Germline CDR1 SGHRS, CDR2 YFSETQ. The V end was cut by 5 bases, the J end by 0 bases, with 5 bases between. The CDR3 has 13 residues. The CDR3 loop is CASRAATNEKLFF. In nucleotides, the CDR3 is TGCGCCAGCAGGGCTGCAACTAATGAAAAACTGTTTTTT.

This clone was seen more than once but under ten times. The V and J genes are TRBV11-2 and TRBJ2-7; D is uncertain. V shed 1 base and J shed 3 bases, with 10 bases lying between them. Germline lookup yields CDR1 SGHAT and CDR2 FQNNGV. CDR3 size: 14 residues. CDR3 in DNA: TGTGCCAGCAGCTTAGGGGCAGGCCACTACGAGCAGTACTTC. This translates into CASSLGAGHYEQYF.

V gene TRBV6-6 combines with J gene TRBJ2-1; possibly TRBD1 for D (5 bases). The CDR3 has 16 amino acids. V was shortened by 6 bases and J by 4 bases, with 19 bases between the two germline ends. CDR1 and CDR2 (germline): MNHNY, SVGAGI (reference sequence). The DNA of the CDR3 is TGTGCCAGCAGCAGAAACAGACAGAGTGCATACAATGAGCAGTTCTTC. Residues: CASSRNRQSAYNEQFF.

This clone was seen a handful of times. The V gene is TRBV5-6, the J gene TRBJ1-1; perhaps TRBD1 as D (5 bases). Germline V gene lookup returns CDR1 SGHDT and CDR2 YYEEEE. V lost 4 bases, J lost 1 base, and 8 bases lay in between. The CDR3 runs to 13 residues. CDR3 in amino acids: CASSRQQNTEAFF. The CDR3 DNA sequence: TGTGCCAGCAGCCGACAGCAGAACACTGAAGCTTTCTTT. The entire variable domain, with the rest obtained from reference TRBV5-6 and TRBJ1-1, is as follows: DAGVTQSPTHLIKTRGQQVTLRCSPKSGHDTVSWYQQALGQGPQFIFQYYEEEERQRGNFPDRFSGHQFPNYSSELNVNALLLGDSALYLCASSRQQNTEAFFGQGTRLTVV.

This chain uses TRBV18 with TRBJ2-7; D may be TRBD1 (6 bases). This CDR3 has 14 residues. Trimming shortened V by 3 bases and J by 0 bases, and 9 bases separated the two germline ends. Germline CDR1 is KGHSH and CDR2 is LQKENI. CDR3 amino acids: CASSPGTSSYEQYF. The CDR3 bases are TGTGCCAGCTCACCCGGGACAAGCTCCTACGAGCAGTACTTC.

This clone was recorded only once. The gene calls are TRBV18 and TRBJ2-1, with TRBD1 identical over 8 bases. The CDR3 is made up of 16 amino acids. The junction had 5 bases not matched to a gene; V was cut back by 2 bases and J by 2 bases. Germline V gives CDR1 KGHSH, CDR2 LQKENI. CDR3 amino acids: CASSPKGQGTYNEQFF. In DNA, the CDR3 is TGTGCCAGCTCACCAAAAGGACAGGGAACCTACAATGAGCAGTTCTTC.

V usage is TRBV19 and J usage is TRBJ2-3; 7 bases align to TRBD2. This CDR3 has 15 residues. Trimming removed 3 bases from V and 3 bases from J; junction bases left unmatched: 6. Germline V gene sequence: CDR1 LNHDA, CDR2 SQIVND (reference sequence). As DNA, the CDR3 is TGTGCCAGTAGTATCGAGGGCGGGAGAACAGATACGCAGTATTTT. Its protein is CASSIEGGRTDTQYF.